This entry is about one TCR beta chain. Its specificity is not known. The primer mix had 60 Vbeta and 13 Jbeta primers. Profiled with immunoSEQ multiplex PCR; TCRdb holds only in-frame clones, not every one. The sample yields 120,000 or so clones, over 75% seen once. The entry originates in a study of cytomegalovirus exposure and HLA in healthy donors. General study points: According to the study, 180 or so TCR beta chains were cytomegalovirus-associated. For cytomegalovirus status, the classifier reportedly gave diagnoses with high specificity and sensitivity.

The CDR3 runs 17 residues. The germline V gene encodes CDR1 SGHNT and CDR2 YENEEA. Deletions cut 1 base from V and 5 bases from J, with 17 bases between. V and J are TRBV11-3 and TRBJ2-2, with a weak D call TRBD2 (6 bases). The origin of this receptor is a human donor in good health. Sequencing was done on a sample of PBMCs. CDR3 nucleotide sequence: TGTGCCAGCAGCTTAGGACCTACTAGCTCTGGGACCGGGGAGCTGTTTTTT. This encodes CASSLGPTSSGTGELFF.